These T cell receptor beta chains were read from a single sample in a study of response to subunit inactivated influenza vaccine. Via MiXCR, TCRdb re-called the RT-PCR reads, giving one row per CDR3 protein. The profile covers a few hundred thousand distinct CDR3 sequences, with 13% to 15% appearing a single time and 11% taken by the ten largest. The source was PBMCs from blood, collected 11 to 12 days after vaccination. The origin of the receptors is a middle-aged man who received an inactivated influenza vaccine. Both conserved end residues are part of each CDR3. A D gene is named only where the DNA matches it firmly. Not every row has a clone size; where given, it reads once, few, many or a size class.

D gene	V gene	clone size	J gene	CDR3 DNA	CDR3 protein
TRBD1	TRBV24-1	few	TRBJ1-5	TGTGCCACCAGTGACGCAGGACAGGGCAATCAGCCCCAGCATTTT	CATSDAGQGNQPQHF
.	TRBV5-1	many	TRBJ2-7	TGCGCCAGCAGCTTCTTCCCAGTAGATTCCTACGAGCAGTACTTC	CASSFFPVDSYEQYF
TRBD2	TRBV20-1	few	TRBJ2-1	TGCAGTGCCCATGAAGCCAACGGGAGGGCCAATGAGCAGTTCTTC	CSAHEANGRANEQFF
.	TRBV7-2	.	TRBJ2-3	TGTGCCAGCAGCTTGTCTAGCCTCGCAGATACGCAGTATTTT	CASSLSSLADTQYF
TRBD2	TRBV5-1	.	TRBJ2-3	TGCGCCAGCAGCTTTCTAGCGGAAGCAGATACGCAGTATTTT	CASSFLAEADTQYF
TRBD1	TRBV25-1	few	TRBJ2-3	TGTGCCAGCAGTGAGGACAGGGGAAAGGATACGCAGTATTTT	CASSEDRGKDTQYF
TRBD2	TRBV2	few	TRBJ2-2	TGTGCCAGCATCCCCGCGGGGGGGCTTAGCGGGGAGCTGTTTTTT	CASIPAGGLSGELFF
.	TRBV4-3	.	TRBJ2-4	TGCGCCAGCAGCCAAGCGTCGGGCCAGCCGGAGACCAAAAACATTCAGTACTTC	CASSQASGQPETKNIQYF
.	TRBV29-1	few	TRBJ1-4	TGCAGCGTTGTACGGGGGGTGGATGAAAAACTGTTTTTT	CSVVRGVDEKLFF
.	TRBV4-3	few	TRBJ1-2	TGCGCCAGCAGCCAAGATCGAGACAGGCGGTATGGCTACACCTTC	CASSQDRDRRYGYTF
.	TRBV5-1	few	TRBJ1-1	TGCGCCAGCAGCTTTCGCCAGGGGACTGAAGCTTTCTTT	CASSFRQGTEAFF
.	TRBV21-1	few	TRBJ2-5	TGTGCCAGCAGCAAACCGACTCTCCTGTCTAGACGCCAAGAGACCCAGTACTTC	CASSKPTLLSRRQETQYF
.	TRBV12-3/TRBV12-4	many	TRBJ2-1	TGTGCCAGCAACTCGGCCCGGGGCAATGAGCAGTTCTTC	CASNSARGNEQFF
.	TRBV27	many	TRBJ2-2	TGTGCCAGCAGTCCCACCTTTCGAGGGGCCGGGGAGCTGTTTTTT	CASSPTFRGAGELFF
.	TRBV2	few	TRBJ1-4	TGTGCCGGAAGAACAGGGATTAATGAAAAACTGTTTTTT	CAGRTGINEKLFF
.	TRBV6-1	few	TRBJ2-3	TGTGCCAGCACCCCGTACCGGGGGACTAGCACAGATACGCAGTATTTT	CASTPYRGTSTDTQYF
.	TRBV24-1	.	TRBJ2-2	TGTGCCACGTCGGTAGGGGCCGGCGGGGAGCTGTTTTTT	CATSVGAGGELFF
.	TRBV7-2	few	TRBJ2-4	TGTGCCAGCAGTAAAGTTCCGCAAAACATTCAGTACTTC	CASSKVPQNIQYF
.	TRBV7-2	.	TRBJ1-2	TGTGCCAGCAACCCCCGTACGGGAAAAGGTGGCTACACCTTC	CASNPRTGKGGYTF
.	TRBV12-3/TRBV12-4	.	TRBJ1-2	TGTGCCAGCAGTTACTCAAAGACCTATGGCTACACCTTC	CASSYSKTYGYTF
.	TRBV5-5	few	TRBJ1-1	TGTGCCAGCAGCTTGGTTGGTAGGGGTGAAGCTTTCTTT	CASSLVGRGEAFF
TRBD2	TRBV6-2/TRBV6-3	.	TRBJ2-2	TGTGCCAGCAGTTTTACTAGCGGGAGGGTGAACACCGGGGAGCTGTTTTTT	CASSFTSGRVNTGELFF
.	TRBV6-2/TRBV6-3	few	TRBJ2-1	TGTGCCAGCAGTTACCAAATAGCGGTCAGCTCCTACAATGAGCAGTTCTTC	CASSYQIAVSSYNEQFF
.	TRBV12-3/TRBV12-4	few	TRBJ2-1	TGTGCCAGCAGTCCCTTGTGGGGGGAGGATGAGCAGTTCTTC	CASSPLWGEDEQFF
TRBD2	TRBV29-1	.	TRBJ2-3	TGCAGCGTTGAGATCGGGGGGGCCACAGATACGCAGTATTTT	CSVEIGGATDTQYF
.	TRBV20-1	.	TRBJ2-3	TGCAGTGCGGATATCAGGGGAATCGGTGTTGATACGCAGTATTTT	CSADIRGIGVDTQYF
.	TRBV19	.	TRBJ2-1	TGTGCCAGCCGCTTAGGTGGCCCTCTCAATGAGCAGTTCTTC	CASRLGGPLNEQFF
TRBD1	TRBV28	.	TRBJ2-7	TGTGCCAGCAGTTCACACTACACAGGGGTTGGCGAGCAGTACTTC	CASSSHYTGVGEQYF
.	TRBV12-5	few	TRBJ2-2	TGTGCTAGTGGTTTGTCCCGCGGGATAGGAACCGGGGAGCTGTTTTTT	CASGLSRGIGTGELFF
.	TRBV5-5	.	TRBJ2-3	TGTGCCAGCAGCTTAACATCCCCAGATACGCAGTATTTT	CASSLTSPDTQYF
.	TRBV7-9	.	TRBJ2-5	TGTGCCAGCAGCTCGGCCGCCCAAGAGACCCAGTACTTC	CASSSAAQETQYF
.	TRBV12-3/TRBV12-4	few	TRBJ1-2	TGTGCCAGCACCAACACCGGGGGCAGGCTATCCTATGGCTACACCTTC	CASTNTGGRLSYGYTF